One and the same sample provided the 26 T cell receptor beta chains below, sequenced in a study of blood T cell repertoires in COVID-19. Method: immunoSEQ multiplex PCR; TCRdb's copy keeps in-frame clones and lacks some. The sample yields around 100,000 clones, roughly 86% seen once. Source material: peripheral blood. These receptors all come from a human donor in a cohort sampled during active COVID-19.

V is TRBV18 and J is TRBJ1-2; tentatively, D is TRBD1 (6 bases). The CDR3 sequence is 13 residues long. The V and J ends lost 2 bases and 10 bases respectively, with 14 bases between them. The V gene's germline CDR1 is KGHSH and CDR2 LQKENI. CDR3 coding DNA: TGTGCCAGCTCACCAGCAGGGGTATCCGACTACACCTTC. This encodes CASSPAGVSDYTF.

The V and J genes are TRBV10-3 and TRBJ2-3; a possible D gene is TRBD1 (5 bases). This CDR3 is 13 amino acids long. CDR1 and CDR2 (germline): ENHRY, SYGVKD. V lost 8 bases and J 2 bases, leaving 11 bases between the germline ends. This CDR3 is CAIARQNTDTQYF. The CDR3, as DNA: TGTGCCATCGCCCGACAGAACACAGATACGCAGTATTTT.

The chain combines TRBV7-3 with TRBJ2-7; 7 positions agree with TRBD2. Unmatched junction bases numbered 8, after V lost 2 bases and J lost 4 bases. The germline V gene encodes CDR1 SGHTA and CDR2 FQGTGA. The length of the CDR3 is 15 residues. The CDR3 loop is CASSLELATPYEQYF. CDR3 bases: TGTGCCAGCAGCTTAGAACTAGCGACTCCGTACGAGCAGTACTTC.

The chain has TRBV5-1 and TRBJ1-5, with 9 bases that match TRBD1. V was clipped by 2 bases and J by 4 bases; unmatched bases: 4. CDR1 and CDR2 from the germline V gene are SGHRS and YFSETQ. The length of the CDR3 is 15 residues. The CDR3, as DNA: TGCGCCAGCAGCTTAGGACAGGGGAGAAATCAGCCCCAGCATTTT. Encoded protein: CASSLGQGRNQPQHF.

The sample holds one count of this clone. The chain recombines TRBV4-2 with TRBJ2-7; the D gene is possibly TRBD2 (5 bases). Germline V gene data show CDR1 as LGHNA and CDR2 as YNFKEQ. The CDR3 is 17 amino acids. V lost 0 bases and J 3 bases, leaving 18 bases between the germline ends. CDR3 region: CASSQDIGEAWVYEQYF. The CDR3 nucleotides read TGTGCCAGCAGCCAAGATATCGGGGAAGCGTGGGTCTACGAGCAGTACTTC.

The rearrangement links TRBV28 to TRBJ1-2, with D perhaps matching TRBD1 (5 bases). Deletions cut 3 bases from V and 8 bases from J, with 22 bases between. Per the germline V gene, CDR1 is MDHEN and CDR2 is SYDVKM. This CDR3 is built from 16 residues. CDR3 amino acids: CASSLRGEGQVRGYTF. The CDR3 nucleotides are TGTGCCAGCAGTTTGCGGGGGGAGGGGCAAGTGAGGGGCTACACCTTC.

The chain combines TRBV19 with TRBJ1-2, with TRBD1 matching 10 bases. After removal of 4 bases from V and 7 bases from J, the junction contained 9 bases not matched to a gene. The length of the CDR3 is 15 residues. The germline gives CDR1 LNHDA, CDR2 SQIVND (reference sequence). CDR3 DNA: TGTGCCAGTAGTACCCAGGGACAGGGGTACGGTGGCTACACCTTC. It encodes CASSTQGQGYGGYTF.

The V call is TRBV9, the J call TRBJ2-7, with 10 bases fitting TRBD2. This CDR3 has 16 residues. Trimming removed 4 bases from V and 5 bases from J; junction bases left unmatched: 12. CDR1 SGDLS and CDR2 YYNGEE come from the germline V gene. The CDR3, as DNA: TGTGCCAGCAGCAAGGGGGCGGTTCTAGCGGGAGACGAGCAGTACTTC. Protein: CASSKGAVLAGDEQYF.

The V and J genes are TRBV4-2 and TRBJ1-1, with a weak D call TRBD1 (5 bases). From germline, CDR1 is LGHNA and CDR2 YNFKEQ. CDR3 size: 14 residues. The V end lost 2 bases, the J end lost 4 bases, and 11 bases lay between the germline ends. The CDR3 DNA is TGTGCCAGCAGCCAATGGGCAGGGTCCACTGAAGCTTTCTTT. Its protein product is CASSQWAGSTEAFF.

The gene calls are TRBV7-2 and TRBJ1-1; D is perhaps TRBD1 (6 bases). This CDR3 contains 14 residues. The germline V gene has CDR1 SGHTA and CDR2 FQGNSA. Trimming left V 5 bases short and J 1 base short, with 11 bases between. CDR3 nucleotides: TGTGCCAGCAGCGTCTCACAGGGGAACACTGAAGCTTTCTTT. It codes for CASSVSQGNTEAFF. Based on the CDR3 plus reference TRBV7-2 and TRBJ1-1, the full variable domain is GAGVSQSPSNKVTEKGKDVELRCDPISGHTALYWYRQSLGQGLEFLIYFQGNSAPDKSGLPSDRFSAERTGGSVSTLTIQRTQQEDSAVYLCASSVSQGNTEAFFGQGTRLTVV.

V and J are TRBV20-1 and TRBJ2-7; no definite D call. From germline, CDR1 is DFQATT and CDR2 SNEGSKA (reference sequence). With 4 bases removed from V and 2 bases from J, the gap between germline ends came to 3 bases. This CDR3 is 10 amino acids long. The CDR3 sequence: CSAITYEQYF. For the CDR3, the DNA is TGCAGTGCTATCACCTACGAGCAGTACTTC.

This chain uses TRBV9 with TRBJ2-6; 9 positions match TRBD1. Losses at the gene ends were 1 base for V and 3 bases for J; bases not matched to a gene: 8. This CDR3 comprises 18 residues. In germline, CDR1 is SGDLS, CDR2 YYNGEE. CDR3 in DNA: TGTGCCAGCAGCGTATCCGACAGGGGGGTTATTGGGGCCAACGTCCTGACTTTC. Residues: CASSVSDRGVIGANVLTF.

The chain carries TRBV24-1 and TRBJ2-2; 10 nucleotides line up with TRBD1. The germline V gene encodes CDR1 KGHDR and CDR2 SFDVKD. The CDR3 has 15 amino acids. Trimming took 9 bases from V and 5 from J; bases not matched to a gene: 8. The CDR3 sequence is CATQGQGKGTGELFF. CDR3 bases: TGTGCCACCCAGGGACAGGGGAAGGGTACCGGGGAGCTGTTTTTT.

This chain links TRBV7-9 with TRBJ1-1, with D possibly matching TRBD1 (5 bases). CDR1 SEHNR and CDR2 FQNEAQ come from the germline V gene (reference sequence). There are 15 residues in the CDR3. The germline V and J ends were trimmed by 1 base and 4 bases, with 13 bases remaining between them. CDR3 loop: CASSLDRMQATEAFF. In DNA form, the CDR3 reads TGTGCCAGCAGCTTAGACAGGATGCAGGCCACTGAAGCTTTCTTT.

V and J are TRBV6-5 and TRBJ1-1; the D is unclear. Germline CDR1 reads MNHEY; CDR2 reads SVGAGI. V lost 2 bases, J lost 0 bases, and 7 bases lay in between. CDR3 size: 14 residues. The CDR3 sequence is CASSYEGLNTEAFF. CDR3 in DNA: TGTGCCAGCAGTTACGAGGGCCTGAACACTGAAGCTTTCTTT.

The rearrangement joins TRBV5-1 to TRBJ2-1, with D possibly being TRBD1 (5 bases). Germline V lookup: CDR1 SGHRS, CDR2 YFSETQ. The germline V and J ends were trimmed by 0 bases and 9 bases, with 16 bases remaining between them. CDR3 size: 15 residues. In DNA form, the CDR3 reads TGCGCCAGCAGCTTGGGTCAGGGATATCATAGTGAGCAGTTCTTC. This codes for CASSLGQGYHSEQFF.

This chain connects TRBV5-1 to TRBJ2-7, with TRBD1 as a possible D gene (9 bases). The CDR3 sequence is 15 residues long. V was trimmed by 2 bases and J by 1 base, leaving 13 bases between them. Germline CDR1 and CDR2: SGHRS and YFSETQ. CDR3 residues: CASSFSGTGSYEQYF. CDR3 coding DNA: TGCGCCAGCAGCTTTAGCGGGACAGGGTCCTACGAGCAGTACTTC.

This clone has only a few counts. The chain links TRBV12-3 or TRBV12-4 to TRBJ2-3; D is undetermined. Trimming removed 5 bases from V and 6 bases from J, with 9 bases in between. This CDR3 is built from 12 residues. The CDR3 spells CASSVRLDTQYF. CDR3 DNA: TGTGCCAGCAGTGTGCGACTTGATACGCAGTATTTT.

This chain connects TRBV21-1 to TRBJ1-6; TRBD1 is taken as the D call from the table, unchecked against the DNA. TRBV21-1 is labeled a pseudogene. CDR3 length equals 17 residues. The CDR3 spells CASSKPLRVSYNSPLHF. The CDR3 nucleotides read TGTGCCAGCAGCAAACCCCTCAGGGTCTCCTATAATTCACCCCTCCACTTT.

A single count supports this clone. The V and J genes are TRBV27 and TRBJ2-7, with TRBD1 matching over 11 bases. The CDR3 has 14 residues. The germline V gene encodes CDR1 MNHEY and CDR2 SMNVEV (reference sequence). Unmatched junction bases numbered 2, after V lost 5 bases and J lost 2 bases. Here the CDR3 DNA reads TGTGCCAGCAGTCCGGGACAGGGGGCCTACGAGCAGTACTTC. Translated: CASSPGQGAYEQYF.

CDR3 sequence reads: CASSLVLTGVQETQYF. CDR3 bases: TGTGCCAGCAGCTTAGTATTAACGGGGGTACAAGAGACCCAGTACTTC. This chain joins TRBV7-6 and TRBJ2-5; D is perhaps TRBD2 (6 bases). Between the trimmed V and J ends, which lost 1 base and 2 bases, there was a span of 14 bases. The germline V gene has CDR1 SGHVS and CDR2 FNYEAQ. The CDR3 extends over 16 amino acids.

V is TRBV6-2 or TRBV6-3 and J is TRBJ2-2; 16 bases fit TRBD2. Germline V CDR1 and CDR2: MNHEY, SVGEGT. J gave up 6 bases and V 5 bases, and 6 bases lay outside the gene matches. The CDR3 consists of 17 residues. CDR3 amino acids: CASSRGLAGGSAGELFF. In DNA, the CDR3 is TGTGCCAGCAGTCGGGGACTAGCGGGAGGGTCCGCCGGGGAGCTGTTTTTT.

The V and J genes are TRBV4-1 and TRBJ2-5; a possible D gene is TRBD1 (6 bases). V was pared by 3 bases and J by 2 bases, with 10 bases between. Looked up from germline, CDR1 is MGHRA and CDR2 is YSYEKL. The length of the CDR3 is 14 residues. The DNA for the CDR3 is TGCGCCAGCAGCCAGGGCGGACAGCAAGAGACCCAGTACTTC. Amino acid sequence: CASSQGGQQETQYF.

V usage is TRBV5-1 and J usage is TRBJ1-2; D is possibly TRBD1 (5 bases). This CDR3 comprises 15 residues. Germline CDR1 reads SGHRS; CDR2 reads YFSETQ. The ends were cut back, 0 bases at V and 3 bases at J, with 12 bases in the middle. CDR3: CASSLVQGGDYGYTF. In DNA form, the CDR3 reads TGCGCCAGCAGCTTGGTCCAGGGTGGCGACTATGGCTACACCTTC. Together with reference TRBV5-1 and TRBJ1-2, the CDR3 gives the full variable domain: KAGVTQTPRYLIKTRGQQVTLSCSPISGHRSVSWYQQTPGQGLQFLFEYFSETQRNKGNFPGRFSGRQFSNSRSEMNVSTLELGDSALYLCASSLVQGGDYGYTFGSGTRLTVV.

The chain recombines TRBV11-3 with TRBJ2-5; 7 positions agree with TRBD2. The germline CDR1 and CDR2 sequences are SGHNT and YENEEA. CDR3 length: 15 residues. V lost 3 bases to trimming and J lost 5 bases; unmatched junction nucleotides: 9. The DNA for the CDR3 is TGTGCCAGCAGCTTGGCGGGAGCAGGAGGGGAGACCCAGTACTTC. Translation gives CASSLAGAGGETQYF.

This chain joins TRBV18 and TRBJ2-1; the match to TRBD2 covers 10 bases. J gave up 9 bases and V 2 bases, and 7 bases lay outside the gene matches. The CDR3 extends over 15 amino acids. Germline V gene sequence: CDR1 KGHSH, CDR2 LQKENI. Here the CDR3 reads CASSPRKREGIEQFF. The DNA for the CDR3 is TGTGCCAGCTCACCAAGGAAGCGGGAGGGTATTGAGCAGTTCTTC.